Below, one TCR beta chain is given with its context. This CDR3 has 11 amino acids. Germline-derived CDR1 and CDR2 are DFQATT and SNEGSKA (reference sequence). The data belong to a study of technical replicates of blood from several donors. The protocol was immunoSEQ multiplex PCR, while the TCRdb copy is restricted to in-frame clones and leaves out a portion. In the table there are tens of thousands of clones, about 95% of which are singletons. The specimen was T cells isolated from PBMCs. V is TRBV20-1 and J is TRBJ2-1; tentative D call: TRBD2 (5 bases). The receptor was isolated from a human donor in good health. CDR3 amino acids: CGSPSYNEQFF. As DNA, the CDR3 is TGCGGGAGTCCCTCCTACAATGAGCAGTTCTTC.